A single sample gave rise to the 17 T cell receptor beta chains below, sequenced in a study of T-cell memory formation after mild COVID-19. From the 5' RACE reads, TCRdb called clonotypes with MiXCR, one entry per CDR3 protein. The data contain almost 250,000 distinct CDR3 sequences, roughly 14% of them seen just once; the ten biggest clones take up 2.1%. What was sequenced was PBMCs or a T cell subset sorted from them (not recorded which). The receptor source for this set is an adult woman who had mild COVID-19 (a few samples of this study predate the infection). Cell type and time point are not known.

The chain combines TRBV24-1 with TRBJ1-5, with TRBD1 matching over 7 bases. The CDR3 consists of 17 residues. Germline CDR1 is KGHDR and CDR2 is SFDVKD. V lost 3 bases to trimming and J lost 3 bases; unmatched junction nucleotides: 10. The CDR3 DNA is TGTGCCACCAGTGATCCTACCCTGGACAGGCACAATCAGCCCCAGCATTTT. It is translated as CATSDPTLDRHNQPQHF.

In regard to this clonotype: This may come from a read error, since a much larger clone is one base off. The rearrangement joins TRBV4-1 to TRBJ1-2, with D possibly TRBD1 on 5 matching bases. Between the trimmed V and J ends, which lost 5 bases and 7 bases, there was a span of 17 bases. CDR1 and CDR2 (germline): MGHRA, YSYEKL. The CDR3 loop spans 14 amino acids. In DNA, the CDR3 is TGCGCCAGCAGCACTACTCGGGGCGATTGTGGCTACACCTTC. This encodes CASSTTRGDCGYTF.

This clonotype was seen a handful of times. The chain recombines TRBV7-2 with TRBJ2-5, with 9 bases identical to TRBD2. CDR3 length equals 13 residues. Unmatched junction bases numbered 8, after V lost 3 bases and J lost 12 bases. Germline V CDR1 and CDR2: SGHTA, FQGNSA. The CDR3, as DNA: TGTGCCAGCAGCTTGCAGACTAGCGGAACCGAGTACTTC. Translated: CASSLQTSGTEYF.

V gene TRBV6-1 combines with J gene TRBJ1-3, with no clear D. Looked up from germline, CDR1 is MNHNS and CDR2 is SASEGT. Between the trimmed V and J ends, which lost 4 bases and 1 base, there was a span of 8 bases. CDR3 length equals 14 residues. The CDR3 DNA reads TGTGCCAGCAGTGCGCAGTTATCTGGAAACACCATATATTTT. As protein: CASSAQLSGNTIYF.

This clonotype appeared a single time. The rearrangement joins TRBV4-2 to TRBJ2-1, with D possibly called TRBD1 or TRBD2 (5 bases each). Germline assignment: CDR1 LGHNA and CDR2 YNFKEQ. The V and J ends lost 3 bases and 10 bases respectively, with 13 bases between them. The CDR3 consists of 13 residues. CDR3 amino acids: CASSQGTRNEQFF. The CDR3 coding sequence is TGTGCCAGCAGCCAGGGGACCAGAAACGAGCAGTTCTTC.

This clonotype has only a few counts. The V call is TRBV12-3 or TRBV12-4, the J call TRBJ2-1; D perhaps matches TRBD2 (5 bases). V was shortened by 5 bases and J by 12 bases, with 17 bases between the two germline ends. The CDR3 sequence is 13 residues long. Here the CDR3 DNA reads TGTGCCAGCAGTCCCCACCCCGGGCTAGCGCAGTTCTTC. The encoded protein is CASSPHPGLAQFF.

The chain is built from TRBV10-3 and TRBJ2-5, with 9 bases matching TRBD2. The CDR3 totals 17 residues. J gave up 1 base and V 3 bases, and 9 bases lay outside the gene matches. Per germline, CDR1 ENHRY and CDR2 SYGVKD. Written as DNA, the CDR3 is TGTGCCATCAGTGAACGGCTAGCGGGGTTAGTCCAAGAGACCCAGTACTTC. Its translation: CAISERLAGLVQETQYF.

This chain uses TRBV21-1 with TRBJ2-5; the DNA was not used to check the table's D call, TRBD2. TRBV21-1 is an annotated pseudogene. This CDR3 comprises 16 residues. CDR3 nucleotide sequence: TGTGCCAGCAGCTACGGTGGGCTAGCGGGGGTGGAAACCCAGTACTTC. Translating it yields CASSYGGLAGVETQYF.

This clonotype was counted only a few times. The chain joins TRBV12-3 or TRBV12-4 to TRBJ1-1, with D tentatively TRBD1 (6 bases). V was pared by 4 bases and J by 5 bases, with 23 bases between. The CDR3 sequence is 17 residues long. This CDR3 is CASSSARGSIWGTEAFF. CDR3 coding DNA: TGTGCCAGCAGTTCCGCCAGGGGCTCAATTTGGGGAACTGAAGCTTTCTTT.

A few counts support this clonotype. V usage is TRBV20-1 and J usage is TRBJ2-5; no definite D call. The CDR3 loop spans 12 amino acids. Trimming shortened V by 0 bases and J by 9 bases, and 11 bases separated the two germline ends. Germline V gives CDR1 DFQATT, CDR2 SNEGSKA (reference sequence). CDR3: CSARDPLWAQYF. The CDR3 nucleotides read TGCAGTGCTAGAGATCCCCTCTGGGCCCAGTACTTC.

The rearrangement joins TRBV7-2 to TRBJ1-2; TRBD1 might be the D (6 bases). CDR3 length: 15 residues. In germline, CDR1 is SGHTA, CDR2 FQGNSA. Trimming removed 5 bases from V and 6 bases from J, with 19 bases in between. The CDR3 nucleotides read TGTGCCAGCAGCCCTCAAACAGGGTTGAGTAATGGCTACACCTTC. Its translation: CASSPQTGLSNGYTF.

The V gene is TRBV12-3 or TRBV12-4, the J gene TRBJ2-3; 8 positions match TRBD2. The CDR3 totals 13 residues. Trimming at V came to 7 bases and at J to 6 bases, leaving 6 bases not matched to a gene. CDR3 protein: CASISSGLDTQYF. The DNA of the CDR3 is TGTGCCAGCATCTCTAGCGGGTTGGATACGCAGTATTTT.

V usage is TRBV6-2 or TRBV6-3 and J usage is TRBJ2-7; D is perhaps TRBD1 or TRBD2 (6 bases each). There are 15 residues in the CDR3. Between the trimmed V and J ends, which lost 0 bases and 1 base, there was a span of 10 bases. CDR1 and CDR2 (germline): MNHEY, SVGEGT. The CDR3 nucleotides are TGTGCCAGCAGTTACTCGAAGGGGGGATCCTACGAGCAGTACTTC. It is translated as CASSYSKGGSYEQYF.

This clonotype was seen repeatedly, ten times or more. The chain recombines TRBV5-1 with TRBJ2-1; D is tentatively TRBD1 or TRBD2 (5 bases each). V was clipped by 4 bases and J by 8 bases, with 16 bases between them. Germline V gene sequence: CDR1 SGHRS, CDR2 YFSETQ. The length of the CDR3 is 14 residues. This CDR3 is CASSPPTGGDEQFF. The CDR3 nucleotides are TGCGCCAGCAGCCCTCCCACAGGAGGCGATGAGCAGTTCTTC.

The chain joins TRBV5-1 to TRBJ2-7, with D unclear. Germline-derived CDR1 and CDR2 are SGHRS and YFSETQ. Trimming shortened V by 3 bases and J by 0 bases, and 10 bases separated the two germline ends. The CDR3 runs 14 residues. DNA for the CDR3: TGCGCCAGCAGCTCTTCAGGCGTCTCCTACGAGCAGTACTTC. It codes for CASSSSGVSYEQYF.

For this clonotype: Sequence at one end of the junction differs from germline and may be a read error. This chain uses TRBV13 with TRBJ2-2; 12 bases align to TRBD2. CDR3 length: 16 amino acids. Looked up from germline, CDR1 is PRHDT and CDR2 is FYEKMQ (reference sequence). In DNA, the CDR3 is TGTGCCAGCAGCCTAGGACTAGCGGGATCCACCGGGGAGCTGTTTTTT. Amino acid sequence: CASSLGLAGSTGELFF.

This clonotype was counted only a few times. The gene calls are TRBV5-1 and TRBJ1-2; TRBD1 agrees at 9 bases. The V and J ends lost 3 bases and 6 bases, in that order; junction bases with no gene match: 6. The CDR3 length is 14 residues. Germline CDR1 and CDR2: SGHRS and YFSETQ. CDR3 loop: CASSSSGTGNGYTF. CDR3 bases: TGCGCCAGCAGCTCATCCGGGACAGGGAATGGCTACACCTTC.